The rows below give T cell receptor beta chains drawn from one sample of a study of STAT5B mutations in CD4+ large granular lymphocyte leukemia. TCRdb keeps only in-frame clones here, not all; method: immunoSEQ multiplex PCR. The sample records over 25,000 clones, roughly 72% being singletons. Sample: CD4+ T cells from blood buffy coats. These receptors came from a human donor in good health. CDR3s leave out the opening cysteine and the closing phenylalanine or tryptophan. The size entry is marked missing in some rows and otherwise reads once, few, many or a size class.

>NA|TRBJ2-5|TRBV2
ASSEDRQPETQY
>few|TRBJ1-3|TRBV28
ASREGVTGSGNTIY
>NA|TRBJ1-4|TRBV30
AWSVLSQGGEKLF
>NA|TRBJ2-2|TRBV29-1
SVQSLYTGELF
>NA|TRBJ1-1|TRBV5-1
ASSLAGVGNTEAF
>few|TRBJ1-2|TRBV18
ASSPGQGSGYT
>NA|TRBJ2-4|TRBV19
ASSASGSLDIQY
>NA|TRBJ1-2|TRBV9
ASSVGSSFQANGYT
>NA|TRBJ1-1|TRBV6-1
ASSELGGTEAF
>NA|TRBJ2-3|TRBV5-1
ASRLDISTDTQY
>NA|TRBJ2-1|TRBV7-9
ASSQGYSYNEQF
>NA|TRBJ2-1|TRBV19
ASSMGLYNEQF
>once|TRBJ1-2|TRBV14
ASSPGIGYT
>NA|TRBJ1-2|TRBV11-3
ASSFSWRIGATNYGYT
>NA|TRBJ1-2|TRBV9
ASSPSPGQGIGYT
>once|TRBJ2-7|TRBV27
ASSLLQGPQY
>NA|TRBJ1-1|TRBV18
ASSPQQLGTGANTEAF
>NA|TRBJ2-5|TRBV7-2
ASSPGLAGSETQY
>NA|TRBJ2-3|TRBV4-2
ASSQGLSRGGTDTQY
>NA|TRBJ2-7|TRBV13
ASSSYGADEQY